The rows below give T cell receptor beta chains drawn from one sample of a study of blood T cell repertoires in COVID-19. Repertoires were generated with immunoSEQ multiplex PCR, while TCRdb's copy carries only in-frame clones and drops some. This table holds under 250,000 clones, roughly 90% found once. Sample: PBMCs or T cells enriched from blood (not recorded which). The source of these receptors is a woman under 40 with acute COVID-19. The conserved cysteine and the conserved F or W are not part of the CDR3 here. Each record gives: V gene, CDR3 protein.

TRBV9	AGNNWDRENTEAF
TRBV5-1	ASRESNTGELF
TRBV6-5	ASSPFLNTEAF
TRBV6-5	ASSSGSYNEQF
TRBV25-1	ASQTRRGTEAF
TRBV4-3	ASSQDGNQGDEQF
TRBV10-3	AIRMSGLNGLDGYT
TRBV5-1	ASTPGTLQETQY
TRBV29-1	SVRTGEWEQF
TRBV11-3	ASSPDRANLNEQF
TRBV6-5	ASSYSTSGGQNEQF
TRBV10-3	AISEPFGVGTDTQY
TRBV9	ASSVNAGFREQY
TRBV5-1	ASSLDSYGYT
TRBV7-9	ASSETTGDEAF
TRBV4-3	ASSLGEGDYGYT
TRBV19	ASASLTGGVEAF
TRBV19	ASSINSNTEAF
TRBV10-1	ASSDVGQGTAGELF
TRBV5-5	ASSLGSGVGLNYEQY
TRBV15	ATSGASTKGYT
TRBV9	ASSVARASGTDTQY
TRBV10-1	ASSETSGYEQY
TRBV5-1	ASSSRLNTGELF
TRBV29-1	SVERGGEEGPKETQY
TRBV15	ATSRDFAQSGNTIY
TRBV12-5	ASGFTGTGGGYT
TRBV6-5	ASSSDTGANQPQH
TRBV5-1	ASSSGTSVDTQY
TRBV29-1	SVVEGTGNTIY
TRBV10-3	AISESATRNTEAF
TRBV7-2	ASSFNSLRDRLSPLH
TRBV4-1	ASTGIQGSSYNEQF
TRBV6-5	ASRGQGEGYT
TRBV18	ASSPYSLLTSYEQY
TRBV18	ASSPEEAYEQY
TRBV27	ASSPWTGPAKNIQY
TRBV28	ASRETRDTINQPQH
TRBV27	ASSAPEEERDTEAF
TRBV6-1	ASSDPHREWGEKLF
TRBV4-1	ASSGTLYTEAF
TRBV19	ASSPMDRGNSPLH
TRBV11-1	ASSLVGRGNTGELF
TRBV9	ASSVDPRGHSDSPLH
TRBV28	ATYAPGQYSNQPQH
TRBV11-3	ASSLRQGGAGSEQF
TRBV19	ASQREGGNQPQH
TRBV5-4	ASSFRQGQETQY
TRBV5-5	ASSLGPNTGELF
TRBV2	ASSEVAGNYNSPLH
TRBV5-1	ASSSDDIQETQY
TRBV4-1	ASSQLVGEKLF
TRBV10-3	AISPSGQGGGTEAF